The 28 T cell receptor beta chains reported below all come from one sample, sequenced in a study of T cell responses to AZD1222 COVID-19 vaccine. TCRdb's copy holds only in-frame clones and misses some; the assay was immunoSEQ multiplex PCR. The sample has tens of thousands of clones, around 83% seen once; the top ten hold around an eighth. The input for sequencing was peripheral blood, taken on day 0 of AZD1222 vaccination. All receptors come from an adult in good health.

This chain joins TRBV5-1 and TRBJ1-5; D is uncertain. Trimming stripped 2 bases from V and 10 bases from J, with 13 bases between. The CDR3 is 13 residues long. Germline lookup yields CDR1 SGHRS and CDR2 YFSETQ. This CDR3 reads CASSFGNSAPQHF. The CDR3 region has the DNA TGCGCCAGCAGCTTCGGGAACTCGGCACCCCAGCATTTT.

The rearrangement joins TRBV18 to TRBJ1-5, with TRBD1 matching over 9 bases. Per germline, CDR1 KGHSH and CDR2 LQKENI. Unmatched junction bases numbered 5, after V lost 2 bases and J lost 6 bases. CDR3 length: 15 amino acids. The CDR3: CASSPEGQGSQPQHF. The CDR3 DNA sequence: TGTGCCAGCTCACCAGAGGGACAGGGTAGTCAGCCCCAGCATTTT.

V usage is TRBV9 and J usage is TRBJ1-2; D is perhaps TRBD1 (5 bases). Germline V gene data show CDR1 as SGDLS and CDR2 as YYNGEE. The CDR3 has 13 residues. The V end lost 3 bases, the J end lost 7 bases, and 13 bases lay between the germline ends. CDR3 nucleotides: TGTGCCAGCAGCGCCCACAGTGGGGGTGGCTACACCTTC. Protein product: CASSAHSGGGYTF.

The chain has TRBV7-3 and TRBJ2-2; TRBD2 might be the D (5 bases). Germline CDR1 and CDR2: SGHTA and FQGTGA. The CDR3 is 14 residues long. The ends were cut back, 4 bases at V and 6 bases at J, with 12 bases in the middle. The CDR3 DNA reads TGTGCCAGCAGCTCCGCTGTGGGAGCCGGGGAGCTGTTTTTT. Translating it yields CASSSAVGAGELFF.

V gene TRBV11-2 combines with J gene TRBJ1-4; the D is unclear. The germline V and J ends were trimmed by 0 bases and 0 bases, with 8 bases remaining between them. In germline, CDR1 is SGHAT, CDR2 FQNNGV. This CDR3 region has 16 residues. For the CDR3, the DNA is TGTGCCAGCAGCTTAGATCTGGTTGCAACTAATGAAAAACTGTTTTTT. It encodes CASSLDLVATNEKLFF. Variable domain in full (rest from reference TRBV11-2 and TRBJ1-4): EAGVAQSPRYKIIEKRQSVAFWCNPISGHATLYWYQQILGQGPKLLIQFQNNGVVDDSQLPKDRFSAERLKGVDSTLKIQPAKLEDSAVYLCASSLDLVATNEKLFFGSGTQLSVL.

The rearrangement uses TRBV11-2 and TRBJ1-1; 7 nucleotides match TRBD1. The CDR3 is made up of 15 amino acids. CDR1 and CDR2 (germline): SGHAT, FQNNGV. Trimming cost V 5 bases and J 1 base; bases outside gene matches: 7. CDR3 region: CASSTEQGWNTEAFF. CDR3 sequence (DNA): TGTGCCAGCAGCACTGAACAGGGGTGGAACACTGAAGCTTTCTTT.

This sequence joins TRBV7-9 and TRBJ2-1; TRBD2 might be the D (5 bases). Trimming took 8 bases from V and 0 from J, leaving 11 bases between them. Germline CDR1 and CDR2: SEHNR and FQNEAQ (reference sequence). The CDR3 has 14 residues. This chain's CDR3 is CASGSPPSYNEQFF. The CDR3, as DNA: TGTGCCAGCGGGAGCCCGCCCTCCTACAATGAGCAGTTCTTC.

The gene calls are TRBV4-2 and TRBJ2-5; D gene uncertain. V dropped 5 bases and J dropped 1 base, with 11 bases sitting between them. The CDR3 sequence is 14 residues long. Germline V gene lookup returns CDR1 LGHNA and CDR2 YNFKEQ. The CDR3 nucleotides are TGTGCCAGCAGCTTTACGAAGGGCCAAGAGACCCAGTACTTC. Its protein product is CASSFTKGQETQYF.

This chain uses TRBV21-1 with TRBJ2-1; TRBD2 reflects the table's D call only, with no check against the DNA. TRBV21-1 is a pseudogene. This CDR3 is 14 amino acids long. Here the CDR3 reads CASSNGFGRNEQFF. CDR3 DNA: TGTGCCAGCAGCAACGGGTTTGGTCGAAATGAGCAGTTCTTC.

V and J are TRBV27 and TRBJ1-5; D call uncertain. Trimming removed 4 bases at V and 3 bases at J, with 16 bases between. The length of the CDR3 is 16 residues. CDR1 and CDR2 (germline): MNHEY, SMNVEV (reference sequence). This CDR3 reads CASSSRWGSYNQPQHF. The CDR3 DNA is TGTGCCAGCAGTTCTCGGTGGGGTAGTTACAATCAGCCCCAGCATTTT.

V is TRBV28 and J is TRBJ2-7; D tentatively fits TRBD1 or TRBD2 (5 bases each). Germline V gene lookup returns CDR1 MDHEN and CDR2 SYDVKM. V lost 2 bases to trimming and J lost 3 bases, with 8 bases between them. The CDR3 contains 13 residues. This CDR3 is CASSLGGVYEQYF. In nucleotides, the CDR3 is TGTGCCAGCAGTTTAGGGGGAGTCTACGAGCAGTACTTC.

This clone was picked up a small number of times. This chain connects TRBV18 to TRBJ1-6; D call uncertain. This CDR3 comprises 15 residues. The germline V and J ends were trimmed by 2 bases and 6 bases, with 11 bases remaining between them. Per germline, CDR1 KGHSH and CDR2 LQKENI. The CDR3 sequence: CASSPIGRINSPLHF. CDR3 nucleotides: TGTGCCAGCTCACCAATCGGTCGGATTAATTCACCCCTCCACTTT.

This chain joins TRBV2 and TRBJ1-4; D remains ambiguous. V was pared by 6 bases and J by 16 bases, with 15 bases between. In germline, CDR1 is SNHLY, CDR2 FYNNEI. This CDR3 has 11 residues. DNA for the CDR3: TGTGCCAGCAGAGCCGACCAACACGGGTTTTTT. Translated: CASRADQHGFF.

The chain links TRBV28 to TRBJ1-2; possibly TRBD1 for D (6 bases). Germline assignment: CDR1 MDHEN and CDR2 SYDVKM. V shed 5 bases and J shed 5 bases, with 9 bases lying between them. The CDR3 covers 12 residues. CDR3 bases: TGTGCCAGCAGTGATCAGGGGTATGGCTACACCTTC. Residues: CASSDQGYGYTF.

This clone came up a few times. V usage is TRBV7-8 and J usage is TRBJ1-6; D unclear. Germline V lookup: CDR1 SGHVS, CDR2 FQNEAQ. Trimming stripped 3 bases from V and 4 bases from J, with 16 bases between. This CDR3 region has 17 residues. In DNA form, the CDR3 reads TGTGCCAGCAGCTTGGCCTCCGACCGGATTTATAATTCACCCCTCCACTTT. Translated: CASSLASDRIYNSPLHF.

The chain links TRBV15 to TRBJ1-3; no definite D call. The germline V gene has CDR1 LNHNV and CDR2 YYDKDF (reference sequence). V shed 1 base and J shed 0 bases, with 4 bases lying between them. This CDR3 spans 14 amino acids. The CDR3 spells CATSRGGSGNTIYF. The CDR3 bases are TGTGCCACCAGCAGAGGAGGCTCTGGAAACACCATATATTTT. The full variable domain, in which reference TRBV15 and TRBJ1-3 provide the parts outside the CDR3, is DAMVIQNPRYQVTQFGKPVTLSCSQTLNHNVMYWYQQKSSQAPKLLFHYYDKDFNNEADTPDNFQSRRPNTSFCFLDIRSPGLGDTAMYLCATSRGGSGNTIYFGEGSWLTVV.

The table lists this clone with a count of one. The genes are TRBV6-5 and TRBJ2-5; 8 bases are shared with TRBD2. The germline gives CDR1 MNHEY, CDR2 SVGAGI. V was pared by 7 bases and J by 2 bases, with 9 bases of the junction left unmatched. The CDR3 loop spans 15 amino acids. The CDR3 spells CASNSPAGGQETQYF. The CDR3 nucleotides are TGTGCCAGCAATTCCCCCGCGGGGGGTCAAGAGACCCAGTACTTC.

The genes are TRBV7-9 and TRBJ2-7; 9 bases map to TRBD2. The CDR3 length is 15 residues. V lost 4 bases, J lost 4 bases, and 8 bases stayed unmatched. Germline CDR1 and CDR2: SEHNR and FQNEAQ (reference sequence). The CDR3 sequence: CASSSGPSGGYEQYF. CDR3 nucleotides: TGTGCCAGCAGCTCCGGCCCGAGCGGGGGGTACGAGCAGTACTTC.

The rearrangement links TRBV9 to TRBJ2-2; no clear D gene. Trimming took 0 bases from V and 6 from J, leaving 21 bases between them. Germline CDR1 SGDLS, CDR2 YYNGEE. This CDR3 is built from 18 residues. This chain's CDR3 is CASSVDVGSALGAGELFF. CDR3 nucleotide sequence: TGTGCCAGCAGCGTAGATGTAGGGTCGGCTCTCGGAGCCGGGGAGCTGTTTTTT.

The chain links TRBV12-2 to TRBJ2-7; TRBD1 is the table's D call, not checked against the DNA. TRBV12-2 is described as a pseudogene. The CDR3 spans 15 residues. DNA of the CDR3: TGTGCAAGTCGCGGGAGGACAGGGGCGGTCTACGAGCAGTACTTC. Encoded protein: CASRGRTGAVYEQYF.

This clone was seen more than once but under ten times. The V call is TRBV19, the J call TRBJ2-2; 8 bases are a match to TRBD1. Germline loops: CDR1 LNHDA, CDR2 SQIVND (reference sequence). The CDR3 extends over 17 amino acids. V was clipped by 5 bases and J by 4 bases; unmatched bases: 12. CDR3 loop: CASSSPAGRGLTGELFF. CDR3 DNA sequence: TGTGCCAGTAGTTCCCCGGCGGGCAGGGGGCTCACCGGGGAGCTGTTTTTT. The complete variable domain, with remaining parts taken from reference TRBV19 and TRBJ2-2, reads DGGITQSPKYLFRKEGQNVTLSCEQNLNHDAMYWYRQDPGQGLRLIYYSQIVNDFQKGDIAEGYSVSREKKESFPLTVTSAQKNPTAFYLCASSSPAGRGLTGELFFGEGSRLTVL.

In this sample, this clone turned up once. This rearrangement joins TRBV9 to TRBJ2-3, with D possibly being TRBD1 (5 bases). V lost 2 bases and J lost 0, with 7 bases in between. This CDR3 has 14 residues. Germline lookup yields CDR1 SGDLS and CDR2 YYNGEE. The CDR3 DNA sequence: TGTGCCAGCAGCGTCGACAGCAGCACAGATACGCAGTATTTT. Protein product: CASSVDSSTDTQYF.

The V and J genes are TRBV4-1 and TRBJ1-2; D is perhaps TRBD1 (5 bases). Germline values: CDR1 MGHRA, CDR2 YSYEKL. The CDR3 loop spans 14 amino acids. With 4 bases removed from V and 2 bases from J, the gap between germline ends came to 11 bases. The chain's CDR3 is CASSPLGGNYGYTF. In DNA, the CDR3 is TGCGCCAGCAGCCCCCTGGGGGGGAACTATGGCTACACCTTC.

The chain recombines TRBV25-1 with TRBJ1-6, with 7 nucleotides matching TRBD1. J lost 3 bases, V lost 0 bases, and 5 bases had no gene match. The CDR3 runs to 17 residues. Germline values: CDR1 MGHDK, CDR2 SYGVNS. CDR3 residues: CASSEYRTGLYNSPLHF. CDR3 bases: TGTGCCAGCAGTGAATACAGGACAGGTCTCTATAATTCACCCCTCCACTTT.

This clone showed up just a few times. V and J are TRBV7-2 and TRBJ2-7; 8 nucleotides agree with TRBD1. Per the germline V gene, CDR1 is SGHTA and CDR2 is FQGNSA. V lost 5 bases, J lost 0 bases, and 9 bases stayed unmatched. The CDR3 consists of 16 residues. The CDR3 DNA reads TGTGCCAGCAGCAGGTCCGGGACAGGTCCCTCCTACGAGCAGTACTTC. This translates into CASSRSGTGPSYEQYF.

This chain connects TRBV6-5 to TRBJ1-1, with D hard to call. The germline CDR1 and CDR2 sequences are MNHEY and SVGAGI. The ends were cut back, 0 bases at V and 4 bases at J, with 12 bases in the middle. The CDR3 consists of 15 residues. CDR3 in amino acids: CASSYSPFRGTEAFF. CDR3 coding DNA: TGTGCCAGCAGTTACTCCCCCTTCCGGGGCACTGAAGCTTTCTTT.

In nucleotides, the CDR3 is TGTGCCAGCAGCCCGACAGGGAAAGTCACTGAAGCTTTCTTT. This gives the protein CASSPTGKVTEAFF. This chain links TRBV5-4 with TRBJ1-1, with 7 bases matching TRBD1. Germline lookup yields CDR1 SGHNT and CDR2 YYREEE (reference sequence). Trimming took 4 bases from V and 4 from J; bases not matched to a gene: 7. The CDR3 is made up of 14 amino acids.

The gene calls are TRBV19 and TRBJ1-5; a possible D gene is TRBD1 (5 bases). CDR1 LNHDA and CDR2 SQIVND come from the germline V gene (reference sequence). This CDR3 comprises 15 residues. Trimming left V 3 bases short and J 2 bases short, with 11 bases between. CDR3 region: CASSIGAGGNQPQHF. The CDR3 DNA follows: TGTGCCAGTAGTATTGGGGCCGGGGGCAATCAGCCCCAGCATTTT. Based on the CDR3 plus reference TRBV19 and TRBJ1-5, the full variable domain is DGGITQSPKYLFRKEGQNVTLSCEQNLNHDAMYWYRQDPGQGLRLIYYSQIVNDFQKGDIAEGYSVSREKKESFPLTVTSAQKNPTAFYLCASSIGAGGNQPQHFGDGTRLSIL.